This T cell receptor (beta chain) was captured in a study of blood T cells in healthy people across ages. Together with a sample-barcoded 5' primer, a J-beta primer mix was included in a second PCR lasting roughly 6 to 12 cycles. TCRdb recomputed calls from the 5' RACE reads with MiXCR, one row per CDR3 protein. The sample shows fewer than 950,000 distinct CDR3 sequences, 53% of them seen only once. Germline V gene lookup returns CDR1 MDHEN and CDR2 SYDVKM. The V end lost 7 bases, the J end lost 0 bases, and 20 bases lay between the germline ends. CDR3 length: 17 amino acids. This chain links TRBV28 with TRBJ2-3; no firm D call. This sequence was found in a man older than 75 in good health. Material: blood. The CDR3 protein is CASMPRPFPMSTDTQYF. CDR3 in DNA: TGTGCCAGCATGCCAAGGCCCTTCCCTATGAGCACAGATACGCAGTATTTT.